These 19 T cell receptor beta chains originate from one sample sequenced in a study of shared clonotypes between healthy human individuals. The data were produced by immunoSEQ multiplex PCR, yet TCRdb's version contains in-frame clones alone and is incomplete. The sample records tens of thousands of clones, 50% to 70% being singletons. Sequenced: memory CD8+ T cells sorted from blood. Documented subset: CD45RO+ cells pooled with CCR7-negative TemRA cells. Source of these receptors: a man aged 25-40 years in good health.

The chain combines TRBV10-2 with TRBJ1-5; D might be TRBD1 (5 bases). The CDR3 loop spans 19 amino acids. Trimming removed 3 bases from V and 4 bases from J, with 25 bases in between. Germline V gives CDR1 WSHSY, CDR2 SAAADI. The CDR3 DNA sequence: TGCGCCAGCAGTGATACTCCAGGGATTCAAGCGTCGGTGAATCAGCCCCAGCATTTT. It specifies CASSDTPGIQASVNQPQHF.

This clone was found many times. The chain has TRBV6-1 and TRBJ2-7, with TRBD2 identical over 8 bases. This CDR3 has 15 amino acids. The V segment lost 1 base and the J segment 2 bases; nucleotides outside the gene matches: 4. In germline, CDR1 is MNHNS, CDR2 SASEGT. The CDR3 DNA reads as TGTGCCAGCAGTGAAGAGGTAGCGGGACCCTACGAGCAGTACTTC. Its protein is CASSEEVAGPYEQYF.

This clone was seen at least ten times. The V call is TRBV5-1, the J call TRBJ1-1; 7 nucleotides match TRBD1. V dropped 1 base and J dropped 2; count of bases not matched to a gene: 8. There are 16 residues in the CDR3. The V gene's germline CDR1 is SGHRS and CDR2 YFSETQ. The CDR3 is CASSLRGLQLNTEAFF. The CDR3 DNA is TGCGCCAGCAGCTTGAGGGGGCTACAACTAAACACTGAAGCTTTCTTT.

The chain has TRBV6-1 and TRBJ2-2; D is unresolved. This CDR3 has 14 amino acids. CDR1 MNHNS and CDR2 SASEGT come from the germline V gene. Trimming removed 8 bases at V and 6 bases at J, with 16 bases between. The CDR3 protein is CASSTDTSPGELFF. In DNA form, the CDR3 reads TGTGCCAGCTCGACCGACACCTCTCCCGGGGAGCTGTTTTTT.

This clone was counted between two and nine times. This rearrangement joins TRBV28 to TRBJ1-1, with no clear D. CDR1 and CDR2 from the germline V gene are MDHEN and SYDVKM. The V gene lost 3 bases and the J gene lost 0 bases, with 17 bases spanning the gap. The CDR3 is 17 residues long. CDR3 residues: CASSFHGAGTLNTEAFF. The CDR3 coding sequence is TGTGCCAGCAGTTTTCATGGAGCAGGAACACTGAACACTGAAGCTTTCTTT.

This chain joins TRBV4-3 and TRBJ2-1, with 9 bases fitting TRBD2. The J segment lost 3 bases and the V segment lost 3 bases, leaving 3 bases of the junction unmatched. This CDR3 spans 15 amino acids. The germline gives CDR1 LGHNA, CDR2 YSLEER. The CDR3 loop reads CASSQAGGIYNEQFF. The CDR3 coding sequence is TGCGCCAGCAGCCAGGCGGGAGGGATCTACAATGAGCAGTTCTTC.

This clone was observed a handful of times. V gene TRBV27 combines with J gene TRBJ2-3; no reliable D call. The CDR3 loop spans 13 amino acids. The V gene's germline CDR1 is MNHEY and CDR2 SMNVEV (reference sequence). With 3 bases removed from V and 4 bases from J, the gap between germline ends came to 8 bases. The CDR3 here is CASSFPWADTQYF. Written as DNA, the CDR3 is TGTGCCAGCAGTTTTCCCTGGGCAGATACGCAGTATTTT.

The chain employs TRBV9 and TRBJ2-3; 16 nucleotides match TRBD2. Trimming cost V 0 bases and J 1 base; bases outside gene matches: 2. CDR3 size: 18 residues. Germline-derived CDR1 and CDR2 are SGDLS and YYNGEE. The CDR3 DNA is TGTGCCAGCAGCGTAGCCGGGACTAGCGGGGGGGGCACAGATACGCAGTATTTT. This sequence encodes CASSVAGTSGGGTDTQYF.

This chain links TRBV4-1 with TRBJ1-1; 7 bases match TRBD1. This CDR3 has 15 amino acids. Germline V gives CDR1 MGHRA, CDR2 YSYEKL. The trim removed 7 bases at V and 5 bases at J, leaving 13 bases unmatched. This CDR3 reads CASKHHRDSGTEAFF. In DNA, the CDR3 is TGCGCCAGCAAACACCACCGGGACAGCGGGACTGAAGCTTTCTTT.

The V gene is TRBV4-1, the J gene TRBJ2-3; TRBD2 matches at 8 bases. Germline assignment: CDR1 MGHRA and CDR2 YSYEKL. The CDR3 runs to 19 residues. Unmatched junction bases numbered 17, after V lost 3 bases and J lost 3 bases. The CDR3 loop reads CASSQFGSGSGSLTDTQYF. CDR3 coding DNA: TGCGCCAGCAGCCAGTTCGGGAGTGGGAGCGGGAGTTTAACAGATACGCAGTATTTT.

This chain joins TRBV5-1 and TRBJ1-5; perhaps TRBD1 as D (5 bases). V lost 0 bases and J 3 bases, leaving 10 bases between the germline ends. The CDR3 sequence is 15 residues long. The germline V gene has CDR1 SGHRS and CDR2 YFSETQ. CDR3 region: CASSLDRRVNQPQHF. CDR3 nucleotides: TGCGCCAGCAGCTTGGATCGCAGGGTCAATCAGCCCCAGCATTTT.

This sequence joins TRBV28 and TRBJ2-7; TRBD2 matches at 7 bases. The length of the CDR3 is 14 residues. Per the germline V gene, CDR1 is MDHEN and CDR2 is SYDVKM. Unmatched junction bases numbered 6, after V lost 3 bases and J lost 4 bases. The chain's CDR3 is CASSFRGVGYEQYF. CDR3 nucleotides: TGTGCCAGCAGTTTTCGGGGGGTAGGTTACGAGCAGTACTTC.

The rearrangement uses TRBV27 and TRBJ2-5; no clear D gene. The CDR3 is made up of 13 amino acids. CDR1 is MNHEY and CDR2 is SMNVEV in the germline V gene (reference sequence). Trimming cost V 2 bases and J 3 bases, with 7 bases left between them. CDR3 DNA sequence: TGTGCCAGCAGTTTAGGTCCTAAAGAGACCCAGTACTTC. Protein product: CASSLGPKETQYF.

V is TRBV6-1 and J is TRBJ1-4; D not certain. The V and J ends lost 1 base and 1 base respectively, with 10 bases between them. Looked up from germline, CDR1 is MNHNS and CDR2 is SASEGT. The CDR3 runs to 16 residues. The CDR3 sequence is CASSEVFWETNEKLFF. The DNA for the CDR3 is TGTGCCAGCAGTGAAGTTTTCTGGGAAACTAATGAAAAACTGTTTTTT.

Of note for this clone: A much larger clone lies one base from this, so it may be a read error. The V gene is TRBV9, the J gene TRBJ2-7; 11 bases fit TRBD1. The CDR3 has 14 residues. V lost 5 bases to trimming and J lost 3 bases; unmatched junction nucleotides: 4. CDR1 and CDR2 from the germline V gene are SGDLS and YYNGEE. CDR3 in DNA: TGTGCCAGCAGTACCGGGACAGGGGGCTACGAGCAGTACTTC. Translating gives CASSTGTGGYEQYF.

This clone showed up just a few times. This chain joins TRBV10-3 and TRBJ2-7; D not resolved. This CDR3 has 16 residues. Germline CDR1 reads ENHRY; CDR2 reads SYGVKD. The ends were cut back, 4 bases at V and 0 bases at J, with 16 bases in the middle. CDR3 in DNA: TGTGCCATCAGTGGTGAGACCGGTCGAGGCTCCTACGAGCAGTACTTC. This codes for CAISGETGRGSYEQYF.

The V call is TRBV25-1, the J call TRBJ2-1; 7 positions agree with TRBD2. CDR3 length: 11 amino acids. CDR1 and CDR2 (germline): MGHDK, SYGVNS. V shed 2 bases, J shed 13 bases, and the junction held 2 bases outside the gene matches. The CDR3 region has the DNA TGTGCCAGCAGTGAAGGCGGGGGACAGTTCTTC. Translated: CASSEGGGQFF.

V gene TRBV6-1 combines with J gene TRBJ2-2; 7 bases are shared with TRBD1. Germline lookup yields CDR1 MNHNS and CDR2 SASEGT. This CDR3 has 15 residues. Trimming took 9 bases from V and 4 from J; bases not matched to a gene: 11. CDR3 in DNA: TGTGCCAGTCTCCCCGGGACAGCCTTCACCGGGGAGCTGTTTTTT. This gives the protein CASLPGTAFTGELFF.

With regard to this clone: A far larger clone is off by one base, so a read error is likely. In the same sample, other DNA sequences code for this CDR3. The chain joins TRBV19 to TRBJ2-1; D may be TRBD2 (6 bases). The CDR3 covers 14 residues. Germline CDR1 and CDR2: LNHDA and SQIVND (reference sequence). The V gene lost 3 bases and the J gene lost 6 bases, with 12 bases spanning the gap. CDR3 sequence reads: CASSIGGISNEQFF. The CDR3 DNA follows: TGTGCCAGTAGTATTGGGGGGATTAGCAATGAGCAGTTCTTC. The full variable domain, its missing parts supplied by reference TRBV19 and TRBJ2-1, is DGGITQSPKYLFRKEGQNVTLSCEQNLNHDAMYWYRQDPGQGLRLIYYSQIVNDFQKGDIAEGYSVSREKKESFPLTVTSAQKNPTAFYLCASSIGGISNEQFFGPGTRLTVL.